This passage covers 20 T cell receptor beta chains from one sample sequenced in a study of CD8+CD57+ T cells in acquired aplastic anemia. Patients who underwent sequencing had shown CD8+CD57+ cell expansion by flow cytometry. Genomic DNA, the template, was used for profiling of the TCR beta VDJ and CDR3. Each CDR3 protein gets one entry after TCRdb re-called the reads with MiXCR. The top ten clones hold 50% to 65% of a sample with around 42,000 distinct CDR3 sequences, under 80% of them seen once. Sequencing was done on a sample of sorted CD4+, CD8+, or CD8+CD57+ T cells (not recorded which) from PBMCs. Receptors were obtained from a human donor with aplastic anemia.

Only a few counts were recorded for this clonotype. The chain carries TRBV14 and TRBJ2-2; 10 bases fit TRBD1. The V gene's germline CDR1 is SGHDN and CDR2 FVKESK. CDR3 size: 16 residues. The trim removed 4 bases at V and 5 bases at J, leaving 7 bases unmatched. The CDR3 loop is CASSPIGQGGTGELFF. As DNA, the CDR3 is TGTGCCAGCAGCCCAATAGGACAGGGGGGAACCGGGGAGCTGTTTTTT.

This chain links TRBV20-1 with TRBJ2-3; TRBD2 matches at 7 bases. V gave up 1 base and J gave up 5 bases; unmatched junction bases: 6. This CDR3 has 14 residues. CDR1 DFQATT and CDR2 SNEGSKA come from the germline V gene (reference sequence). For the CDR3, the DNA is TGCAGTGCTAGAGTAGCAGGGAGGGGAGATACGCAGTATTTT. It translates to CSARVAGRGDTQYF.

This rearrangement joins TRBV11-1 to TRBJ2-1, with D possibly TRBD2 on 7 matching bases. Looked up from germline, CDR1 is SGHAT and CDR2 is FQDESV (reference sequence). The V end was cut by 3 bases, the J end by 9 bases, with 15 bases between. The CDR3 is made up of 14 amino acids. In nucleotides, the CDR3 is TGTGCCAGCAGCTTTGCGGGGGCTGGGGGTGAGCAGTTCTTC. Its translation is CASSFAGAGGEQFF. Full variable domain (outside the CDR3, taken from reference TRBV11-1 and TRBJ2-1): EAEVAQSPRYKITEKSQAVAFWCDPISGHATLYWYRQILGQGPELLVQFQDESVVDDSQLPKDRFSAERLKGVDSTLKIQPAELGDSAMYLCASSFAGAGGEQFFGPGTRLTVL.

In regard to this clonotype: A read error may produce the germline difference seen at one junction end. The rearrangement uses TRBV2 and TRBJ2-7; TRBD1 aligns across 7 bases. The CDR3 covers 14 residues. In germline, CDR1 is SNHLY, CDR2 FYNNEI. CDR3 residues: CASSESGQLYEQYF. As DNA, the CDR3 is TGCGCCAGCAGTGAGTCGGGACAGCTTTACGAGCAGTACTTC.

This chain uses TRBV25-1 with TRBJ2-5; D might be TRBD2 (5 bases). The CDR3 is made up of 14 amino acids. The germline gives CDR1 MGHDK, CDR2 SYGVNS. V lost 6 bases to trimming and J lost 4 bases, with 15 bases between them. CDR3 amino acids: CASSFSGSGETQYF. The CDR3 region has the DNA TGTGCCAGCAGCTTTTCGGGGTCGGGAGAGACCCAGTACTTC.

This clonotype was seen a single time. CDR3 region: CSVALGTVSYNEQFF. The CDR3 coding sequence is TGCAGCGTCGCTTTAGGGACAGTCTCCTACAATGAGCAGTTCTTC. V usage is TRBV29-1 and J usage is TRBJ2-1; 7 positions agree with TRBD1. The CDR3 consists of 15 residues. J lost 0 bases, V lost 6 bases, and 8 bases had no gene match. The V gene's germline CDR1 is SQVTM and CDR2 ANQGSEA.

The V gene is TRBV15, the J gene TRBJ1-1; D call uncertain. Germline values: CDR1 LNHNV, CDR2 YYDKDF (reference sequence). The V gene lost 3 bases and the J gene lost 0 bases, with 11 bases spanning the gap. CDR3 length: 15 residues. CDR3 nucleotide sequence: TGTGCCACCAGCAGGGAGAAGACGGTGAACACTGAAGCTTTCTTT. Encoded protein: CATSREKTVNTEAFF.

The chain is built from TRBV29-1 and TRBJ2-7; D gene unclear. The germline CDR1 and CDR2 sequences are SQVTM and ANQGSEA. V lost 3 bases and J 0 bases, leaving 9 bases between the germline ends. This CDR3 has 13 amino acids. The CDR3 DNA sequence: TGCAGCGTTGAGACGAGAGACTCCTACGAGCAGTACTTC. Protein product: CSVETRDSYEQYF.

In this sample, this clonotype turned up once. The chain is built from TRBV29-1 and TRBJ2-5, with 9 bases lining up with TRBD1. CDR3 length equals 13 residues. With 6 bases clipped from V and 5 bases from J, the junction kept 7 bases outside the gene matches. Germline CDR1 reads SQVTM; CDR2 reads ANQGSEA. As DNA, the CDR3 is TGCAGCGTGAATAACAGGGGGCTGGAGACCCAGTACTTC. Residues: CSVNNRGLETQYF. Complete variable domain (other parts from reference TRBV29-1 and TRBJ2-5): SAVISQKPSRDICQRGTSLTIQCQVDSQVTMMFWYRQQPGQSLTLIATANQGSEATYESGFVIDKFPISRPNLTFSTLTVSNMSPEDSSIYLCSVNNRGLETQYFGPGTRLLVL.

This chain links TRBV2 with TRBJ1-6; D not resolved. CDR1 and CDR2 (germline): SNHLY, FYNNEI. V was cut by 5 bases and J by 10 bases, with 6 bases left in between. The CDR3 is 11 amino acids. In nucleotides, the CDR3 is TGTGCCAGCAGTTTCGGCTCACCCCTCCACTTT. This gives the protein CASSFGSPLHF.

The J gene is TRBJ2-2, the V gene TRBV19; 7 bases fit TRBD1. The germline CDR1 and CDR2 sequences are LNHDA and SQIVND (reference sequence). The V gene end was trimmed by 7 bases and the J gene end by 2 bases; junction bases not matched to a gene: 10. This CDR3 contains 16 residues. Written as DNA, the CDR3 is TGTGCCAGTAACATGGACAGGCTAACTAACACCGGGGAGCTGTTTTTT. It yields the protein CASNMDRLTNTGELFF.

The rearrangement uses TRBV15 and TRBJ1-6; D is uncertain. V lost 0 bases, J lost 7 bases, and 10 bases lay in between. CDR1 is LNHNV, CDR2 YYDKDF, per germline (reference sequence). This CDR3 is 15 amino acids long. CDR3 nucleotides: TGTGCCACCAGCAGAGATTGGCCTCAAAATTCACCCCTCCACTTT. Amino acid sequence: CATSRDWPQNSPLHF.

The genes are TRBV25-1 and TRBJ2-7, with TRBD1 matching 9 bases. After removal of 8 bases from V and 2 bases from J, the junction contained 13 bases not matched to a gene. The CDR3 runs 16 residues. The germline V gene encodes CDR1 MGHDK and CDR2 SYGVNS. The CDR3 spells CASGPLGDRDTYEQYF. The CDR3 DNA sequence: TGTGCCAGCGGTCCCCTCGGGGACAGGGATACCTACGAGCAGTACTTC.

The V gene is TRBV7-2, the J gene TRBJ2-5; tentatively, D is TRBD1 (5 bases). The germline V gene encodes CDR1 SGHTA and CDR2 FQGNSA. This CDR3 region has 13 residues. V dropped 10 bases and J dropped 2 bases, with 14 bases sitting between them. The CDR3 spells CATRQRSQETQYF. The DNA of the CDR3 is TGTGCCACCCGACAGAGGAGTCAAGAGACCCAGTACTTC.

This clonotype came up many times. CDR3 in amino acids: CASSQGVYEQYF. The CDR3 DNA is TGTGCCAGCAGTCAGGGGGTGTACGAGCAGTACTTC. The chain links TRBV12-3 or TRBV12-4 to TRBJ2-7, with 7 bases identical to TRBD1. The junction had 2 bases not matched to a gene; V was cut back by 5 bases and J by 4 bases. CDR3 size: 12 residues.

V is TRBV19 and J is TRBJ2-2; D is possibly TRBD1 or TRBD2 (6 bases each). Trimming took off 2 bases at V and 4 bases at J, with 11 bases between the two ends. Germline V CDR1 and CDR2: LNHDA, SQIVND (reference sequence). The CDR3 is made up of 15 amino acids. Here the CDR3 DNA reads TGTGCCAGTAGTATACTAGAGGGGGGCACCGGGGAGCTGTTTTTT. Encoded protein: CASSILEGGTGELFF.

V gene TRBV20-1 combines with J gene TRBJ1-5; no clear D gene. CDR1 and CDR2 (germline): DFQATT, SNEGSKA (reference sequence). This CDR3 has 13 amino acids. This chain's CDR3 is CSQGRYSNQPQHF. The CDR3 nucleotides read TGCAGCCAAGGGCGATATAGCAATCAGCCCCAGCATTTT.

V and J are TRBV5-6 and TRBJ2-2; TRBD1 is a possible D gene (6 bases). The V gene lost 5 bases and the J gene lost 3 bases, with 11 bases spanning the gap. The CDR3 has 14 amino acids. Germline values: CDR1 SGHDT, CDR2 YYEEEE. DNA of the CDR3: TGTGCCAGCAGTTCTGCAGGGGACACCGGGGAGCTGTTTTTT. Protein product: CASSSAGDTGELFF. Full variable domain (missing parts from reference TRBV5-6 and TRBJ2-2): DAGVTQSPTHLIKTRGQQVTLRCSPKSGHDTVSWYQQALGQGPQFIFQYYEEEERQRGNFPDRFSGHQFPNYSSELNVNALLLGDSALYLCASSSAGDTGELFFGEGSRLTVL.

The rearrangement uses TRBV20-1 and TRBJ1-2, with D possibly matching TRBD1 (6 bases). Germline V CDR1 and CDR2: DFQATT, SNEGSKA (reference sequence). V dropped 1 base and J dropped 8 bases, with 11 bases sitting between them. The CDR3 consists of 12 residues. The CDR3 nucleotides are TGCAGTGCTAGAGGTCCAGGGGAGGGCTACACCTTC. The encoded protein is CSARGPGEGYTF.

The sample holds many counts of this clonotype. The chain couples TRBV10-3 to TRBJ2-1; TRBD1 matches 8 bases. Germline lookup yields CDR1 ENHRY and CDR2 SYGVKD. The CDR3 extends over 12 amino acids. Losses at the gene ends were 8 bases for V and 3 bases for J; bases not matched to a gene: 0. CDR3 coding DNA: TGTGCCATCGGACAGGGCTACAATGAGCAGTTCTTC. This encodes CAIGQGYNEQFF.